This TCR beta chain was captured in a study of CDR3 diversity in severe acne. Many counts were recorded for this clonotype. TCRdb re-analysed the PCR reads in MiXCR, keeping a single row per CDR3 protein. This table holds almost 85,000 distinct CDR3 sequences, 45% to 55% found once. The CDR3 is 13 residues long. The V gene lost 3 bases and the J gene lost 0 bases, with 8 bases spanning the gap. CDR1 SQVTM and CDR2 ANQGSEA come from the germline V gene. The chain links TRBV29-1 to TRBJ1-1; D is unclear. The TCR originated in a male donor in good health, without acne. The sample comprised blood. The chain's CDR3 is CSVESGMNTEAFF. CDR3 coding DNA: TGCAGCGTTGAGTCTGGCATGAACACTGAAGCTTTCTTT.